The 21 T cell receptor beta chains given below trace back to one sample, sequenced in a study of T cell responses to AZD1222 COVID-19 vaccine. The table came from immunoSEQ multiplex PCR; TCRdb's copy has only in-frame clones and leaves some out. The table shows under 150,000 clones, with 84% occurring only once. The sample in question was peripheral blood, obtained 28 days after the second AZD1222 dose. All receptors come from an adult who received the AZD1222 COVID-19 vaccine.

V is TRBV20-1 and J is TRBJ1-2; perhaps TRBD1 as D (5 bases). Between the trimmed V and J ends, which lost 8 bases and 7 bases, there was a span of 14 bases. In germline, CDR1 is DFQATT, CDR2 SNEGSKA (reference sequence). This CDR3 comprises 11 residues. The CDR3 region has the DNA TGCAGTTGCGCAGGGTTTGGTGGCTACACCTTC. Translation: CSCAGFGGYTF.

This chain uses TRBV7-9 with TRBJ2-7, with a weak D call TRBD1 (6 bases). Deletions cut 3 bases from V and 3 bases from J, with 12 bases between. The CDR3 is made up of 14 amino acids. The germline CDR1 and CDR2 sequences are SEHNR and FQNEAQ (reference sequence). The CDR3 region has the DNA TGTGCCAGCAGCTTCTCTAGGACAGTCTACGAGCAGTACTTC. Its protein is CASSFSRTVYEQYF. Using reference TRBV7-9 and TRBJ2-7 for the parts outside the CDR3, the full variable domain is DTGVSQNPRHKITKRGQNVTFRCDPISEHNRLYWYRQTLGQGPEFLTYFQNEAQLEKSRLLSDRFSAERPKGSFSTLEIQRTEQGDSAMYLCASSFSRTVYEQYFGPGTRLTVT.

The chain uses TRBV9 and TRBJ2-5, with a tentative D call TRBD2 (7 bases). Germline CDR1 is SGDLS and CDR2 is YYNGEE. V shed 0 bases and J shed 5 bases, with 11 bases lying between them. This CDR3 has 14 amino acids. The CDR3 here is CASSVEGRGETQYF. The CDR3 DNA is TGTGCCAGCAGCGTAGAAGGGAGGGGGGAGACCCAGTACTTC.

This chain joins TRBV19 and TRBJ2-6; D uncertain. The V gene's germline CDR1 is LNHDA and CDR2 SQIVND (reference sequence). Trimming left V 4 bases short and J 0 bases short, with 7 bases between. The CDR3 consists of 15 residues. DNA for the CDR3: TGTGCCAGTAGTAGGCCCACCTCTGGGGCCAACGTCCTGACTTTC. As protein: CASSRPTSGANVLTF.

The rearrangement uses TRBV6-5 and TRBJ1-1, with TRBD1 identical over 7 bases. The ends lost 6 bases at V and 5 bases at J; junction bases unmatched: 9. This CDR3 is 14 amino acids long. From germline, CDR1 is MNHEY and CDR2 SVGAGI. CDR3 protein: CASRERGRHTEAFF. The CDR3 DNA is TGTGCCAGCAGGGAGAGGGGGCGTCATACTGAAGCTTTCTTT.

Here the CDR3 reads CASSPQEGWTDTQYF. As DNA, the CDR3 is TGTGCCAGCAGCCCCCAGGAGGGTTGGACAGATACGCAGTATTTT. V and J are TRBV6-2 or TRBV6-3 and TRBJ2-3, with D maybe TRBD2 (6 bases). V shed 6 bases and J shed 3 bases, with 16 bases lying between them. The CDR3 has 15 amino acids. Germline V gene sequence: CDR1 MNHEY, CDR2 SVGEGT.

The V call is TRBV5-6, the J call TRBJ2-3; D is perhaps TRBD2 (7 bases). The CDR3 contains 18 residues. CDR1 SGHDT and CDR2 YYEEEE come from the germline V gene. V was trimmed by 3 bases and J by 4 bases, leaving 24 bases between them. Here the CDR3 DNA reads TGTGCCAGCAGCTGGCTGCCGAAGGGAGGGGGAGGTTCAGATACGCAGTATTTT. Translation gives CASSWLPKGGGGSDTQYF.

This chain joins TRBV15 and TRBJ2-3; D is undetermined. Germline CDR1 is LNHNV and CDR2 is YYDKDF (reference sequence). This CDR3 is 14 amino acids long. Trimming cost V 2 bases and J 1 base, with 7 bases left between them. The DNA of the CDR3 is TGTGCCACCAGCAGACGAGAGGGCACAGATACGCAGTATTTT. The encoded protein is CATSRREGTDTQYF.

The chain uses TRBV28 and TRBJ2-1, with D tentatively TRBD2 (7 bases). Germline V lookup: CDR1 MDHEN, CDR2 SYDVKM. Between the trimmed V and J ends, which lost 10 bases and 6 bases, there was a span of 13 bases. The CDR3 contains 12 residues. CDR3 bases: TGTGCCATCGGGGGGCCGGGCAATGAGCAGTTCTTC. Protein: CAIGGPGNEQFF.

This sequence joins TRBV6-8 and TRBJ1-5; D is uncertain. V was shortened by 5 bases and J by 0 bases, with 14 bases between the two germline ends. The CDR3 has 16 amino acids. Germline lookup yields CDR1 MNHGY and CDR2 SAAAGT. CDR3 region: CASSRGRDNSNQPQHF. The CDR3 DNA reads TGTGCCAGCAGTCGGGGTAGGGATAATAGCAATCAGCCCCAGCATTTT.

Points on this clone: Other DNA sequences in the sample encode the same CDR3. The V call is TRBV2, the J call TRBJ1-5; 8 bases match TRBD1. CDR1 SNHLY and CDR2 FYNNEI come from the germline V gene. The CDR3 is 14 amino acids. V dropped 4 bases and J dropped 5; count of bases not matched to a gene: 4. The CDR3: CASSGTGGDQPQHF. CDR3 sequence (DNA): TGTGCCAGCAGTGGAACAGGGGGGGATCAGCCCCAGCATTTT.

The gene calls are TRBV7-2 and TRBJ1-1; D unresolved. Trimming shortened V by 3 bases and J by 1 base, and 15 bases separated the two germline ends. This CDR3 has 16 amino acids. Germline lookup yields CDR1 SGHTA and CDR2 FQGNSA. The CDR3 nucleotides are TGTGCCAGCAGCTTGTGGCATGTTAAAGCGAACACTGAAGCTTTCTTT. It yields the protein CASSLWHVKANTEAFF.

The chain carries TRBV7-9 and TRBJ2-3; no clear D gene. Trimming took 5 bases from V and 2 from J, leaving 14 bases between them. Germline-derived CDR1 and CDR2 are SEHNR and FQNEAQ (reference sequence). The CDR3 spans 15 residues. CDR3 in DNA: TGTGCCAGCAGCCCTCGACAAGATTTCACAGATACGCAGTATTTT. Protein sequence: CASSPRQDFTDTQYF.

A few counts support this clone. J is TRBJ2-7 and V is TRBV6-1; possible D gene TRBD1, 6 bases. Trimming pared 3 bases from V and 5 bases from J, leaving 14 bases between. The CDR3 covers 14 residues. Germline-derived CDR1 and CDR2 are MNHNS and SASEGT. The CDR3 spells CASSEGANSNEQYF. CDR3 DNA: TGTGCCAGCAGTGAGGGGGCGAATTCCAACGAGCAGTACTTC.

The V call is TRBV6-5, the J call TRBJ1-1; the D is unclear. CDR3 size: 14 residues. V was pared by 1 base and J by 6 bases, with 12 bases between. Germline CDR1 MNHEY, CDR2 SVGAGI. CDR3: CASSYLTPGAEAFF. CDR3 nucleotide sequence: TGTGCCAGCAGTTACTTGACACCCGGGGCTGAAGCTTTCTTT.

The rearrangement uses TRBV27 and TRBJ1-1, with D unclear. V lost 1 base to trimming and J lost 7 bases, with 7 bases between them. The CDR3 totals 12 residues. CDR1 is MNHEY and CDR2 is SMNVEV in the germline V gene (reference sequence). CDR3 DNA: TGTGCCAGCAGTTTATGGGGAGGTGAAGCTTTCTTT. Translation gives CASSLWGGEAFF.

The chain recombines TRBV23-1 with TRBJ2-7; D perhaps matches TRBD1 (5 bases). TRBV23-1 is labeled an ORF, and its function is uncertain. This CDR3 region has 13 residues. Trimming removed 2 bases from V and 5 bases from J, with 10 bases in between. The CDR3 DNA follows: TGCGCCAGCAGTCAACCCACAGGTGACGAGCAGTACTTC. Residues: CASSQPTGDEQYF.

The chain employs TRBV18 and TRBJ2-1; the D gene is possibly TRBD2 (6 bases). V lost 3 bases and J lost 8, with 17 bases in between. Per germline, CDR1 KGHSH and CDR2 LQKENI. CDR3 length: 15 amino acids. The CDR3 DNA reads TGTGCCAGCTCACCGTATAGCGTCGGCGGGGATGAGCAGTTCTTC. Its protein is CASSPYSVGGDEQFF.

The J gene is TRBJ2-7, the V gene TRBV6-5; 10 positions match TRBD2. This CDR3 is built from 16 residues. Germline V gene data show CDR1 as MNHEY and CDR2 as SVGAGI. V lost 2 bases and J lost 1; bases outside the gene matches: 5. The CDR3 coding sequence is TGTGCCAGCAGTTACGGGAGCGGGGGGGTATCCTACGAGCAGTACTTC. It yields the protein CASSYGSGGVSYEQYF.

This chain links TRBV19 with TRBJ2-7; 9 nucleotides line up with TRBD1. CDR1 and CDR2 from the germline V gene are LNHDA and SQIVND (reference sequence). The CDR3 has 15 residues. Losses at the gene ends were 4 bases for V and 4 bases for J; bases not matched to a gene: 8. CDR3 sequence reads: CASSTQTGGGYEQYF. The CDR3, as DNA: TGTGCCAGTAGTACCCAGACAGGGGGAGGGTACGAGCAGTACTTC.

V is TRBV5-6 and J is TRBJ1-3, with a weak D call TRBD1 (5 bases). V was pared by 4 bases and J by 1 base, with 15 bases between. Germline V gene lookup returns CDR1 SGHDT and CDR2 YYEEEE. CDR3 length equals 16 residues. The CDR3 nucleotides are TGTGCCAGCAGCCTCCGGACGGGACGTTCTGGAAACACCATATATTTT. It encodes CASSLRTGRSGNTIYF. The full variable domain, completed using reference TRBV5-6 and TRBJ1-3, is DAGVTQSPTHLIKTRGQQVTLRCSPKSGHDTVSWYQQALGQGPQFIFQYYEEEERQRGNFPDRFSGHQFPNYSSELNVNALLLGDSALYLCASSLRTGRSGNTIYFGEGSWLTVV.